Each of the 21 T cell receptor beta chains below was sequenced from the same sample in a study of T cell repertoires in aging, cancer and after chemotherapy. TRB rearrangements spanning V, D and J were amplified using mixed TRB-A/B primers. TCRdb processed the multiplex PCR reads anew with MiXCR; each CDR3 protein has one entry. The table has about 2,600 distinct CDR3 sequences, less than 25% seen once. Peripheral blood genomic DNA, not sorted cells or RNA, was the template. The sample was blood. These receptors all come from a human donor with a solid tumor.

The chain recombines TRBV20-1 with TRBJ2-3; the D gene is possibly TRBD2 (5 bases). CDR1 is DFQATT, CDR2 SNEGSKA, per germline (reference sequence). Trimming stripped 2 bases from V and 6 bases from J, with 15 bases between. This CDR3 is built from 14 residues. The CDR3 spells CSARYWTPTDTQYF. CDR3 DNA: TGCAGTGCTAGATACTGGACTCCCACGGATACGCAGTATTTT.

Within the sample, this clonotype is large (0.1 to 1%). The rearrangement links TRBV20-1 to TRBJ2-3; TRBD2 matches 9 bases. The CDR3 covers 13 residues. V lost 3 bases, J lost 7 bases, and 5 bases stayed unmatched. Per germline, CDR1 DFQATT and CDR2 SNEGSKA (reference sequence). The CDR3 region has the DNA TGCAGTGCTAGCGGAGCGGGAGGAAATACGCAGTATTTT. It encodes CSASGAGGNTQYF.

The V call is TRBV27, the J call TRBJ2-1; no reliable D call. From germline, CDR1 is MNHEY and CDR2 SMNVEV (reference sequence). Deletions cut 6 bases from V and 9 bases from J, with 12 bases between. The CDR3 has 12 residues. The CDR3 DNA reads as TGTGCCAGCAGCCGAGGTGGGGTTGAGCAGTTCTTC. It is translated as CASSRGGVEQFF.

The chain joins TRBV6-1 to TRBJ2-3; 10 bases line up with TRBD2. Losses at the gene ends were 6 bases for V and 5 bases for J; bases not matched to a gene: 8. CDR1 and CDR2 from the germline V gene are MNHNS and SASEGT. The CDR3 length is 15 residues. The CDR3 DNA reads TGTGCCAGCAGCCCTAGCGGGGGAATGGTAGATACGCAGTATTTT. Translated: CASSPSGGMVDTQYF.

A few counts support this clonotype. V is TRBV5-4 and J is TRBJ2-1; D is possibly TRBD1 (5 bases). The CDR3 runs 12 residues. Trimming removed 4 bases from V and 7 bases from J, with 9 bases in between. Germline V CDR1 and CDR2: SGHNT, YYREEE (reference sequence). In DNA, the CDR3 is TGTGCCAGCAGCAGGAAGGGGAATGAGCAGTTCTTC. Translated, it gives CASSRKGNEQFF.

V gene TRBV28 combines with J gene TRBJ2-7; no clear D gene. This CDR3 has 10 amino acids. V was pared by 8 bases and J by 2 bases, with 4 bases between. Germline V CDR1 and CDR2: MDHEN, SYDVKM. CDR3 DNA: TGTGCCAGCGGAACCTACGAGCAGTACTTC. This gives the protein CASGTYEQYF.

This clonotype showed up just a few times. The rearrangement links TRBV4-3 to TRBJ1-6; no clear D gene. In germline, CDR1 is LGHNA, CDR2 YSLEER. The CDR3 is 14 residues long. Trimming pared 0 bases from V and 16 bases from J, leaving 16 bases between. The CDR3: CASSQDRRAGKLHF. The CDR3 DNA follows: TGCGCCAGCAGCCAAGATCGTAGGGCCGGAAAACTCCACTTT.

This clonotype is labeled large. J is TRBJ1-2 and V is TRBV6-5; no clear D gene. This CDR3 comprises 14 residues. Trimming removed 0 bases from V and 2 bases from J, with 7 bases in between. Germline values: CDR1 MNHEY, CDR2 SVGAGI. CDR3 amino acids: CASSYSTGNYGYTF. In nucleotides, the CDR3 is TGTGCCAGCAGTTACTCGACTGGGAACTATGGCTACACCTTC.

The rearrangement links TRBV6-1 to TRBJ1-2, with D possibly matching TRBD1 (6 bases). The germline V and J ends were trimmed by 5 bases and 4 bases, with 11 bases remaining between them. CDR3 length: 13 residues. CDR1 and CDR2 (germline): MNHNS, SASEGT. This chain's CDR3 is CASSSDSLYGYTF. In nucleotides, the CDR3 is TGTGCCAGCAGTTCGGACAGTCTCTATGGCTACACCTTC.

The table lists this clonotype with a few counts. V and J are TRBV7-2 and TRBJ2-3, with 10 bases lining up with TRBD2. J lost 4 bases, V lost 3 bases, and 10 bases had no gene match. The V gene's germline CDR1 is SGHTA and CDR2 FQGNSA. This CDR3 contains 17 residues. CDR3 loop: CASSLAVASGSADTQYF. CDR3 DNA sequence: TGTGCCAGCAGCTTGGCGGTGGCTAGCGGGAGTGCAGATACGCAGTATTTT.

This clonotype was counted between two and nine times. The genes are TRBV12-3 or TRBV12-4 and TRBJ1-2; D is ambiguous. This CDR3 is built from 15 residues. V shed 3 bases and J shed 8 bases, with 19 bases lying between them. Written as DNA, the CDR3 is TGTGCCAGCAGTTTTGTTGGATCGCCCCTCGGGGGCTACACCTTC. Translated, it gives CASSFVGSPLGGYTF.

The V and J genes are TRBV12-3 or TRBV12-4 and TRBJ2-3; 10 nucleotides line up with TRBD2. CDR3 length: 14 residues. After removal of 5 bases from V and 9 bases from J, the junction contained 8 bases not matched to a gene. This chain's CDR3 is CASSRASGGPTQYF. As DNA, the CDR3 is TGTGCCAGCAGTCGGGCTAGCGGGGGTCCAACGCAGTATTTT.

This chain joins TRBV5-1 and TRBJ2-7; TRBD1 matches at 10 bases. Germline V CDR1 and CDR2: SGHRS, YFSETQ. The CDR3 covers 16 residues. The V and J ends lost 0 bases and 3 bases, in that order; junction bases with no gene match: 6. This chain's CDR3 is CASSLGDGQGVYEQYF. The CDR3 nucleotides read TGCGCCAGCAGCTTGGGGGACGGACAGGGGGTCTACGAGCAGTACTTC.

To note about this clonotype: This may come from a read error, since a much larger clone is one base off. The chain joins TRBV7-9 to TRBJ1-6; D is uncertain. The length of the CDR3 is 15 residues. Deletions cut 3 bases from V and 8 bases from J, with 14 bases between. Germline-derived CDR1 and CDR2 are SEHNR and FQNEAQ (reference sequence). The CDR3 DNA sequence: TGTGCCAGCAGCTTGGACGCTCCGGAGCATTCACCCCTCCACTTT. It encodes CASSLDAPEHSPLHF.

The chain carries TRBV20-1 and TRBJ2-7; D perhaps matches TRBD2 (5 bases). The ends were cut back, 6 bases at V and 0 bases at J, with 15 bases in the middle. Germline V gives CDR1 DFQATT, CDR2 SNEGSKA (reference sequence). The CDR3 is made up of 14 amino acids. Written as DNA, the CDR3 is TGCAGTGCCCAACCGGGGTCCAGCTCCTACGAGCAGTACTTC. It codes for CSAQPGSSSYEQYF.

This clonotype was recorded a few times. This chain connects TRBV4-3 to TRBJ2-1, with D perhaps assigned TRBD1 or TRBD2 (5 bases each). Trimming left V 4 bases short and J 12 bases short, with 16 bases between. The CDR3 spans 13 residues. Germline assignment: CDR1 LGHNA and CDR2 YSLEER. In DNA, the CDR3 is TGCGCCAGCAGCCTCCTGGTGGGGGAGTCGCAGTTCTTC. Encoded protein: CASSLLVGESQFF.

V and J are TRBV20-1 and TRBJ2-7; D possibly corresponds to TRBD2 (6 bases). V was cut by 6 bases and J by 4 bases, with 16 bases left in between. CDR3 length equals 13 residues. Germline V gene sequence: CDR1 DFQATT, CDR2 SNEGSKA (reference sequence). CDR3 amino acids: CSARDSKAYEQYF. The CDR3 nucleotides read TGCAGTGCAAGGGACTCAAAAGCTTACGAGCAGTACTTC.

V usage is TRBV20-1 and J usage is TRBJ2-7; D remains ambiguous. The germline V gene encodes CDR1 DFQATT and CDR2 SNEGSKA (reference sequence). The CDR3 spans 14 residues. V was trimmed by 5 bases and J by 0 bases, leaving 14 bases between them. CDR3 nucleotides: TGCAGTGCTCCCCCAGAGTGGGGCTCCTACGAGCAGTACTTC. Translating gives CSAPPEWGSYEQYF.

The chain is built from TRBV20-1 and TRBJ1-1, with 7 bases lining up with TRBD1. The germline V gene encodes CDR1 DFQATT and CDR2 SNEGSKA (reference sequence). This CDR3 has 14 residues. V lost 3 bases to trimming and J lost 1 base; unmatched junction nucleotides: 5. This CDR3 is CSASLEGANTEAFF. CDR3 nucleotide sequence: TGCAGTGCTAGTTTAGAGGGGGCGAACACTGAAGCTTTCTTT.

As DNA, the CDR3 is TGTGCCAGCAGCACGTACCGGGACAGGGTACGGGGCTACACCTTC. This codes for CASSTYRDRVRGYTF. The chain is built from TRBV5-6 and TRBJ1-2, with TRBD1 matching 9 bases. Losses at the gene ends were 4 bases for V and 8 bases for J; bases not matched to a gene: 12. CDR3 length: 15 residues. CDR1 is SGHDT and CDR2 is YYEEEE in the germline V gene.

Sample share makes this clonotype large. The rearrangement uses TRBV7-2 and TRBJ2-1; 8 positions match TRBD1. CDR1 is SGHTA, CDR2 FQGNSA, per germline. Trimming took 4 bases from V and 1 from J; bases not matched to a gene: 12. The CDR3 has 18 residues. CDR3 residues: CASSSRPGQGGSYNEQFF. Written as DNA, the CDR3 is TGTGCCAGCAGCTCCCGACCCGGACAGGGTGGGTCCTACAATGAGCAGTTCTTC.